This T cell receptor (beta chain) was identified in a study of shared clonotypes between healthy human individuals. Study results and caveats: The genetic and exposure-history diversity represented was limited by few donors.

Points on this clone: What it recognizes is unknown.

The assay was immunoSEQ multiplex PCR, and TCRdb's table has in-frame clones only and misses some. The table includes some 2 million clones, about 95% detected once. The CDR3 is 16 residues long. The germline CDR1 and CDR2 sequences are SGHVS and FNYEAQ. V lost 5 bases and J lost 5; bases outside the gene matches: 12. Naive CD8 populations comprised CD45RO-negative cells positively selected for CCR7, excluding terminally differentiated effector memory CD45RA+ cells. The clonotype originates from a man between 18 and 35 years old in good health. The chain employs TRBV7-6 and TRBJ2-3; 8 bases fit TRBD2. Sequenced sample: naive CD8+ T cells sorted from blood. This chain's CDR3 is CASSPYQRGPGDTQYF. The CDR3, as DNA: TGTGCCAGCAGCCCCTACCAGCGGGGGCCGGGAGATACGCAGTATTTT.